This T cell receptor beta chain was documented in a study of OX40 agonist ivuxolimab in advanced cancers. Sequenced by immunoSEQ multiplex PCR; TCRdb stores in-frame clones only, minus some. The profile shows about 150,000 clones, roughly 94% of them singletons. The CDR3 covers 14 residues. J gave up 4 bases and V 4 bases, and 4 bases lay outside the gene matches. Germline loops: CDR1 SGDLS, CDR2 YYNGEE. With regard to this clone: Its antigen remains unknown.

Study-wide findings and caveats: The average count of expanded clones was higher among CD8+ T cells than among CD4+.

The sample here was CD4+ or CD8+ T cells sorted from blood, taken in a trial of the OX40 agonist ivuxolimab. This sequence originates from an adult with an advanced solid tumor such as melanoma, head and neck, liver or kidney cancer. This chain uses TRBV9 with TRBJ1-3, with 8 bases matching TRBD1. CDR3 sequence reads: CASSPDRGGNTIYF. The CDR3 nucleotides are TGTGCCAGCAGCCCCGACAGGGGAGGAAACACCATATATTTT.